This TCR beta chain was found in a study of CD8 T cells in ankylosing spondylitis. Study-level findings and limits: Blood from ankylosing spondylitis patients appeared to carry a characteristic roughly 8-variant TCR beta motif. Several of the motif variants were reported before in synovial fluid and blood from reactive arthritis.

The CDR3 is 14 amino acids. Losses at the gene ends were 5 bases for V and 4 bases for J; bases not matched to a gene: 7. Preparation of TCR beta libraries was done by quantitative 5'-RACE with molecular barcodes. MiXCR was run by TCRdb on the 5' RACE reads, yielding one entry per CDR3 protein. This sample carries 500,000 to 550,000 distinct CDR3 sequences, roughly 13% of them seen once, and the ten largest clones take around 7%. In the case of this clonotype: The antigen is unknown.

Material for sequencing was blood, either unsorted or a sorted T cell fraction (not recorded which). The receptor was derived from a male donor with ankylosing spondylitis. The rearrangement joins TRBV12-3 or TRBV12-4 to TRBJ1-2; the match to TRBD1 covers 7 bases. The CDR3 DNA is TGTGCCAGCAGTCTAACAGGGGTTCCCTATGGCTACACCTTC. It codes for CASSLTGVPYGYTF.